The rows below give T cell receptor beta chains drawn from one sample of a study of blood T cell repertoires in COVID-19. Produced via immunoSEQ multiplex PCR; TCRdb's table is partial and in-frame only. The table has just over 300,000 clones, over 85% seen once; the top ten hold 1.5% to 2%. Sequenced input: peripheral blood. All receptors derive from a woman in her 30s with COVID-19, enrolled during active disease. CDR3s include the opening cysteine and the closing phenylalanine or tryptophan. A D gene is named only where the DNA matches it firmly. Clone size is shown for a subset of rows, as once, few, many or a class of expanded clone.

J,V,D,size,DNA,CDR3
TRBJ1-5,TRBV7-8,NA,NA,TGTGCCAGCAGCCCCCACGACAGACAGGACCAAAGGAGAACCCAGCATTTT,CASSPHDRQDQRRTQHF
TRBJ2-2,TRBV7-6,NA,NA,TGTGCCAGCAGCTTATCCCCTGGGATGGGGCCCGGGGAGCTGTTTTTT,CASSLSPGMGPGELFF
TRBJ1-2,TRBV5-1,TRBD1,NA,TGCGCCAGCAGCTTGTCGGGACAGGGCGTTACTAACTATGGCTACACCTTC,CASSLSGQGVTNYGYTF
TRBJ1-2,TRBV27,TRBD1,NA,TGTGCCAGCAGCCCCGGGACAGGGCACCATGGCTACACCTTC,CASSPGTGHHGYTF
TRBJ1-2,TRBV27,NA,NA,TGTGCCAGCAGTTCCCGGGGGAGAGATGGCTACACCTTC,CASSSRGRDGYTF
TRBJ2-2,TRBV4-1,NA,NA,TGCGCCAGCAGCCCCTCCCAAACAAACACCGGGGAGCTGTTTTTT,CASSPSQTNTGELFF
TRBJ1-2,TRBV15,NA,NA,TGTGCCACCAGCAGCACCGGCGGGACTAACTATGGCTACACCTTC,CATSSTGGTNYGYTF
TRBJ2-2,TRBV18,TRBD1,NA,TGTGCCAGCTCACTAACAAGACAGGGATGGACCGGGGAGCTGTTTTTT,CASSLTRQGWTGELFF
TRBJ1-2,TRBV5-1,TRBD1,NA,TGCGCCAGCAGCTTGGACCCAGGGGGGATCTATGGCTACACCTTC,CASSLDPGGIYGYTF
TRBJ1-5,TRBV19,NA,NA,TGTGCCAGTAGTATAGATCTCCATCAGCCCCAGCATTTT,CASSIDLHQPQHF
TRBJ1-1,TRBV9,TRBD1,NA,TGTGCCAGCAGCGCCCGGGACAGGGTGGAGATGAACACTGAAGCTTTCTTT,CASSARDRVEMNTEAFF
TRBJ1-5,TRBV27,NA,NA,TGTGCCAGCAGTCCTAATGTCGATCAGCCCCAGCATTTT,CASSPNVDQPQHF
TRBJ1-2,TRBV5-1,TRBD1,NA,TGCGCCAGCAGCTTATTAGCGGGACAGGGGGATTATGGCTACACCTTC,CASSLLAGQGDYGYTF
TRBJ2-2,TRBV9,NA,NA,TGTGCCAGCAGCCTCACAGGCCCCAACACCGGGGAGCTGTTTTTT,CASSLTGPNTGELFF
TRBJ2-1,TRBV4-1,TRBD1,NA,TGCGCCAGCAGCCATCAAGACAGGGGAGCCTACAATGAGCAGTTCTTC,CASSHQDRGAYNEQFF
TRBJ1-4,TRBV5-1,TRBD1,NA,TGCGCCAGCAGCTTGGGCAGGGGGAATAATGAAAAACTGTTTTTT,CASSLGRGNNEKLFF
TRBJ1-2,TRBV5-4,NA,NA,TGTGCCAGCAGCCAAATCGGACAGAACTATGGCTACACCTTC,CASSQIGQNYGYTF
TRBJ2-5,TRBV2,NA,NA,TGTGCCAGCAGTACAACCAGGATTGGAGAGACCCAGTACTTC,CASSTTRIGETQYF
TRBJ2-1,TRBV28,TRBD1,NA,TGTGCCAGCAGTTTCAGAGGGACAGCCGAAGGCTACAATGAGCAGTTCTTC,CASSFRGTAEGYNEQFF
TRBJ1-4,TRBV6-5,TRBD1,NA,TGTGCCAGCAGAGGGGACAGACATGAAAAACTGTTTTTT,CASRGDRHEKLFF
TRBJ2-5,TRBV5-1,NA,NA,TGCGCCAGCAGCTTGGACCTAAAGACCCAGTACTTC,CASSLDLKTQYF
TRBJ2-1,TRBV6-5,TRBD1,NA,TGTGCCAGCAGCTCCTCAGCCAGGGGGAATGAGCAGTTCTTC,CASSSSARGNEQFF
TRBJ2-1,TRBV4-1,NA,NA,TGCGCCAGCAGCCTGAGGGACTCGAATCGGGGAAATGAGCAGTTCTTC,CASSLRDSNRGNEQFF
TRBJ2-5,TRBV12-5,NA,NA,TGTGCGCCACGGGGACTTCAAGAGACCCAGTACTTC,CAPRGLQETQYF
TRBJ1-2,TRBV29-1,NA,NA,TGCAGCGTTGAGGCAGGGGACGCCTATGGCTACACCTTC,CSVEAGDAYGYTF
TRBJ1-4,TRBV3-1/TRBV3-2,NA,NA,TGTGCCAGCAGCCAAGGCGGTTTCGGTTACCAAGATGAAAAACTGTTTTTT,CASSQGGFGYQDEKLFF
TRBJ1-5,TRBV25-1,NA,NA,TGTGCCAGCAGTGAATCAGGGATCAATCAGCCCCAGCATTTT,CASSESGINQPQHF
TRBJ1-1,TRBV2,NA,NA,TGTGCCAGCAGTGAAGCGCGAGTCGCATCAGCTTTCTTT,CASSEARVASAFF
TRBJ2-7,TRBV5-1,NA,NA,TGCGCCAGCAGCTCCAACTACTTGACAGGTGCAACCTACGAGCAGTACTTC,CASSSNYLTGATYEQYF
TRBJ1-4,TRBV11-3,NA,once,TGTGCCAGCAGCAAACCAGGGGTTGGTAATGAAAAACTGTTTTTT,CASSKPGVGNEKLFF
TRBJ1-2,TRBV6-1,NA,NA,TGTGCCAGCAGTGACAGGGATGGCTATGGCTACACCTTC,CASSDRDGYGYTF
TRBJ1-3,TRBV4-1,NA,NA,TGCGCCAGCAGCCAAGATCAGGGTACTGGAAACACCATATATTTT,CASSQDQGTGNTIYF
TRBJ1-3,TRBV18,TRBD1,NA,TGTGCCAGCTCACCCCTAAGATATACAGGGGGACCCACAACGAGCTCTGGAAACACCATATATTTT,CASSPLRYTGGPTTSSGNTIYF
TRBJ1-5,TRBV7-9,NA,few,TGTGCCAGCAGCTCGGACATGATAGGTCCCCAGCATTTT,CASSSDMIGPQHF
TRBJ1-5,TRBV6-5,TRBD1,NA,TGTGCCAGCAGAGAGACAGGGGGTCGAAATCAGCCCCAGCATTTT,CASRETGGRNQPQHF
TRBJ1-4,TRBV19,NA,NA,TGTGCCAGTAGTATATTAGGGGTTACAACTAATGAAAAACTGTTTTTT,CASSILGVTTNEKLFF
TRBJ2-1,TRBV13,NA,NA,TGTGCCAGCAGCCTAGCTTACAATGAGCAGTTCTTC,CASSLAYNEQFF
TRBJ1-4,TRBV9,NA,NA,TGTGCCAGCAGCCCCCGGTCTTCTAATGAAAAACTGTTTTTT,CASSPRSSNEKLFF
TRBJ1-6,TRBV7-3,TRBD1,NA,TGTGCCAGCAGCTTATGGGGGACAGGGAATTCACCCCTCCACTTT,CASSLWGTGNSPLHF
TRBJ1-1,TRBV6-1,NA,NA,TGTGCCAGCATGGCGGGTTTGAACACTGAAGCTTTCTTT,CASMAGLNTEAFF
TRBJ2-6,TRBV7-2,NA,NA,TGTGCCAGCAGCCGGGACTCCGGGGCCAACGTCCTGACTTTC,CASSRDSGANVLTF
TRBJ2-3,TRBV12-3/TRBV12-4,NA,NA,TGTGCCAACTACAGGGTTACGCAGTATTTT,CANYRVTQYF
TRBJ1-1,TRBV5-1,TRBD1,NA,TGCGCCAGCAGCTTGGGGACAGGGGGCAGTTACACTGAAGCTTTCTTT,CASSLGTGGSYTEAFF
TRBJ2-1,TRBV27,TRBD2,NA,TGTGCCAGCAGTCTCCGACTAGCGGGGCATCATGAGCAGTTCTTC,CASSLRLAGHHEQFF
TRBJ2-2,TRBV5-6,NA,NA,TGTGCCAGCAGCTTGGGAGCGGAGTTGAACACCGGGGAGCTGTTTTTT,CASSLGAELNTGELFF
TRBJ1-1,TRBV27,TRBD1,NA,TGTGCCAGCGGGATCAACAGGGGGCGGACTGAAGCTTTCTTT,CASGINRGRTEAFF
TRBJ2-7,TRBV23-1,NA,NA,TGCGCCAGCAGTCAAGAACAGGGTACCTACGAGCAGTACTTC,CASSQEQGTYEQYF
TRBJ2-5,TRBV28,NA,NA,TGTGCCAGCAGTTCTAGTTTCGGGGTGCTGGAAGAGACCCAGTACTTC,CASSSSFGVLEETQYF
TRBJ2-7,TRBV9,NA,NA,TGTGCCAGCAGCCCCCAGGGGCGCGAGCAGTACTTC,CASSPQGREQYF
TRBJ2-7,TRBV18,TRBD1,NA,TGTGCCAGCTCCCTCCGGGACAGGGTCTACGAGCAGTACTTC,CASSLRDRVYEQYF
TRBJ1-5,TRBV5-6,TRBD1,NA,TGTGCCAGCAGCTTATCAGGGGGAAGAGGAGCCCAGCATTTT,CASSLSGGRGAQHF
TRBJ1-4,TRBV7-9,NA,NA,TGTGCCAGCAGCGAGGGAGTCGGGAATGAAAAACTGTTTTTT,CASSEGVGNEKLFF